The entry that follows covers one TCR beta chain sequence. Its specificity is not known. This CDR3 is also generated by other DNA sequences in the sample. This sample is part of a study of T cell responses to AZD1222 COVID-19 vaccine. Germline loops: CDR1 SGHRS, CDR2 YFSETQ. Between the trimmed V and J ends, which lost 0 bases and 4 bases, there was a span of 10 bases. CDR3 length: 14 amino acids. Sequencing was performed with immunoSEQ multiplex PCR; in TCRdb, only in-frame clones are kept and a portion is missing. Of some 120,000 clones listed, just over 85% are singletons. Study-level points and caveats: Females outnumbered males among donors, who were mostly white British; clonal diversity was possibly underestimated.

This material consisted of peripheral blood, taken on day 0 of AZD1222 vaccination. The V call is TRBV5-1, the J call TRBJ1-2; D possibly corresponds to TRBD1 (6 bases). This clonotype was sampled from an adult in good health. The CDR3 DNA reads as TGCGCCAGCAGCTTGGGAGGGGGGACCTATGGCTACACCTTC. It is translated as CASSLGGGTYGYTF.